This TCR beta chain came from a study of blood T cells in healthy people across ages. Study-level results: Because donor CMV status was unknown, expanded clonotype changes were possibly confounded.

The CDR3 extends over 16 amino acids. The germline gives CDR1 LGHNA, CDR2 YSLEER. V shed 1 base, J shed 6 bases, and the junction held 7 bases outside the gene matches. A sample-barcoded 5' primer and a J-beta primer mix were used in a second PCR of roughly 6 to 11 cycles. TCRdb itself ran the 5' RACE reads through MiXCR, one entry per CDR3 protein. The sample shows 1.5 million to 2 million distinct CDR3 sequences, around 50% of them seen only once. In this sample, this clonotype turned up a few times. Its antigen is undetermined. This receptor was obtained from a woman aged 40 to 50 in good health. Input material: blood. This chain uses TRBV4-3 with TRBJ2-3; 10 bases align to TRBD2. For the CDR3, the DNA is TGCGCCAGCAGCCAAGTCGCTAGCGGGGGAAGCGATACGCAGTATTTT. Protein: CASSQVASGGSDTQYF.